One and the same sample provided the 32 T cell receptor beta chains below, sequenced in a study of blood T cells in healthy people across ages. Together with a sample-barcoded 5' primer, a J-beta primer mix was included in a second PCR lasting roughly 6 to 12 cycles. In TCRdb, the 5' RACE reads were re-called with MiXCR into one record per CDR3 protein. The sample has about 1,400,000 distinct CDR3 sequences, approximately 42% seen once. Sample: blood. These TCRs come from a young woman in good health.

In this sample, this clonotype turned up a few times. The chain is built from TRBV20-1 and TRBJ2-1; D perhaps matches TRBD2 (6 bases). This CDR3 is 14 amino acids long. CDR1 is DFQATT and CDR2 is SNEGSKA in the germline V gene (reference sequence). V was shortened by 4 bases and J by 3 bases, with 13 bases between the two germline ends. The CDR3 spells CSATTSKGYNEQFF. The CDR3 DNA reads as TGCAGTGCTACTACTAGCAAGGGCTACAATGAGCAGTTCTTC.

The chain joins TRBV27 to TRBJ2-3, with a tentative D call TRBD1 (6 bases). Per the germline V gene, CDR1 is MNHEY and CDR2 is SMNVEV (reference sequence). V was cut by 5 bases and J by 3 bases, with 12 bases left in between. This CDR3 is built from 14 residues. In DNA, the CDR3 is TGTGCCAGCAGTGGGGGCAGGGAAACAGATACGCAGTATTTT. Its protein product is CASSGGRETDTQYF.

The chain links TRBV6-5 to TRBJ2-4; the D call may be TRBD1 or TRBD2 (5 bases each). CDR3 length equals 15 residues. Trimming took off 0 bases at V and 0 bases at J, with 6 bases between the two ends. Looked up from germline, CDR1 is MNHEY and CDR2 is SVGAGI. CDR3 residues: CASSYSGGAKNIQYF. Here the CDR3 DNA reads TGTGCCAGCAGTTACTCTGGGGGAGCCAAAAACATTCAGTACTTC.

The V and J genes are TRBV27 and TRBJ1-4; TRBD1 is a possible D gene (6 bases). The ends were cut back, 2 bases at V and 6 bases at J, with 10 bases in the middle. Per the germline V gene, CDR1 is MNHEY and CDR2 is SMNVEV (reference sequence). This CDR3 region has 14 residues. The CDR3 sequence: CASSLTGTYEKLFF. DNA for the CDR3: TGTGCCAGCAGTTTAACAGGGACCTATGAAAAACTGTTTTTT.

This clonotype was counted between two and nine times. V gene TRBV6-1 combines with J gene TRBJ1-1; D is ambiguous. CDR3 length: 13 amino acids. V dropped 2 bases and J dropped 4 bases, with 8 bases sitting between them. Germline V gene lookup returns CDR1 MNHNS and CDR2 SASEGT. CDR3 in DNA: TGTGCCAGCAGTGAAACAGAATCCACTGAAGCTTTCTTT. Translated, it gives CASSETESTEAFF.

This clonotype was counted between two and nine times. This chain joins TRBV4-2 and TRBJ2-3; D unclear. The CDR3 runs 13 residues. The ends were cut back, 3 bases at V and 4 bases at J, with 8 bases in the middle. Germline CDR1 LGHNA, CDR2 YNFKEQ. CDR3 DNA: TGTGCCAGCAGCCAGGCTATGTCAGATACGCAGTATTTT. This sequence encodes CASSQAMSDTQYF.

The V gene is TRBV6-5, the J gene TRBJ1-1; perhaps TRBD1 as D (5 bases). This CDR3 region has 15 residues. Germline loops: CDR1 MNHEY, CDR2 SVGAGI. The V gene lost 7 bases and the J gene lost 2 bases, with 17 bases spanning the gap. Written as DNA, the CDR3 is TGTGCCAGCACCACAAACGGACGGACAAACACTGAAGCTTTCTTT. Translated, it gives CASTTNGRTNTEAFF.

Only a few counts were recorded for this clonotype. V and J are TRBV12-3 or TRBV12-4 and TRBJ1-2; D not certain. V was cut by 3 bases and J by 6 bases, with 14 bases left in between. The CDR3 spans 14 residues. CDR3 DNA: TGTGCCAGCAGTTTCTTAAGGGCGTCGCATGGCTACACCTTC. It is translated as CASSFLRASHGYTF.

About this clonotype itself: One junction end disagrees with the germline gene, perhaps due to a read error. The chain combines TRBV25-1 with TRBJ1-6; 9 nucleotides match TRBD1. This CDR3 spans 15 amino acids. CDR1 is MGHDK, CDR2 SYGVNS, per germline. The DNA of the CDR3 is TGTGCCAGCAGTGTCCCGGGACAGGGCAATTCACCCCCCCACTTT. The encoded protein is CASSVPGQGNSPPHF.

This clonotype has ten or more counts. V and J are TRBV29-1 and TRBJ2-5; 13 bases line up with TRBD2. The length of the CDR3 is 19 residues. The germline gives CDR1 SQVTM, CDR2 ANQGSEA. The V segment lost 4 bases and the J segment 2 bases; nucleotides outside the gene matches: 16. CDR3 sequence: CSVAVGLAGARYTQETQYF. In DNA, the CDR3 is TGCAGCGTTGCGGTCGGACTAGCGGGGGCCCGATATACGCAAGAGACCCAGTACTTC.

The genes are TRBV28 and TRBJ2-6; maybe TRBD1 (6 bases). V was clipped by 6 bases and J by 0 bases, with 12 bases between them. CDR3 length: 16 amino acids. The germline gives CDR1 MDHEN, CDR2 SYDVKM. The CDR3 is CASSYDRTSGANVLTF. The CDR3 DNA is TGTGCCAGCAGCTATGACAGGACCTCTGGGGCCAACGTCCTGACTTTC. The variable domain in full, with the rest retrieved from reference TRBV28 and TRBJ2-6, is DVKVTQSSRYLVKRTGEKVFLECVQDMDHENMFWYRQDPGLGLRLIYFSYDVKMKEKGDIPEGYSVSREKKERFSLILESASTNQTSMYLCASSYDRTSGANVLTFGAGSRLTVL.

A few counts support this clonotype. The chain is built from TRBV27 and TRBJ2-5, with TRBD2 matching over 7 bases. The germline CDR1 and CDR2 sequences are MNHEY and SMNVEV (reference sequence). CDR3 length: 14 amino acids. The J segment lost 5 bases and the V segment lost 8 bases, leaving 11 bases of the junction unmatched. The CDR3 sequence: CASGFRGGQETQYF. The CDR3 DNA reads TGTGCCAGCGGATTTCGCGGGGGTCAGGAGACCCAGTACTTC.

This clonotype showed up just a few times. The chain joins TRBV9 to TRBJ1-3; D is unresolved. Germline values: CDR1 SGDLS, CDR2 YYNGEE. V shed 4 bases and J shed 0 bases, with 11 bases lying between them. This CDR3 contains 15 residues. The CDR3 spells CASSPSGSSGNTIYF. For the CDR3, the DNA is TGTGCCAGCAGCCCTAGTGGGTCCTCTGGAAACACCATATATTTT. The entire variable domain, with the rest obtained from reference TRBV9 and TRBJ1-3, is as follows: DSGVTQTPKHLITATGQRVTLRCSPRSGDLSVYWYQQSLDQGLQFLIQYYNGEERAKGNILERFSAQQFPDLHSELNLSSLELGDSALYFCASSPSGSSGNTIYFGEGSWLTVV.

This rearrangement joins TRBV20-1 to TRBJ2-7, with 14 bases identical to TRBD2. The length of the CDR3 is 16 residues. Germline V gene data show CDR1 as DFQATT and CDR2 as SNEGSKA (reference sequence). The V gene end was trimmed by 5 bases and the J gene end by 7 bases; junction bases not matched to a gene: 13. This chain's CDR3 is CSAFPGLAGGGNEQYF. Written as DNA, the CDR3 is TGCAGTGCTTTCCCCGGACTAGCGGGAGGCGGGAATGAGCAGTACTTC.

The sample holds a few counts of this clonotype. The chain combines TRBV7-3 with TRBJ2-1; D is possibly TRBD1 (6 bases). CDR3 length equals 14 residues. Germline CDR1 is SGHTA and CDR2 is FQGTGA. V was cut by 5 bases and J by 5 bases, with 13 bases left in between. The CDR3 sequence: CASSPEAGDNEQFF. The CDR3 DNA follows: TGTGCCAGCAGCCCGGAGGCAGGGGACAATGAGCAGTTCTTC. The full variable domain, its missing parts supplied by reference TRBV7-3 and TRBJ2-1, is GAGVSQTPSNKVTEKGKYVELRCDPISGHTALYWYRQSLGQGPEFLIYFQGTGAADDSGLPNDRFFAVRPEGSVSTLKIQRTERGDSAVYLCASSPEAGDNEQFFGPGTRLTVL.

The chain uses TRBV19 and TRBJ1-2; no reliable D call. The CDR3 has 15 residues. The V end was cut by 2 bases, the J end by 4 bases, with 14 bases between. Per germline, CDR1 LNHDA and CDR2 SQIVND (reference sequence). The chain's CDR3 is CASSIFGEGGYGYTF. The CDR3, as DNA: TGTGCCAGTAGTATATTCGGCGAGGGCGGCTATGGCTACACCTTC.

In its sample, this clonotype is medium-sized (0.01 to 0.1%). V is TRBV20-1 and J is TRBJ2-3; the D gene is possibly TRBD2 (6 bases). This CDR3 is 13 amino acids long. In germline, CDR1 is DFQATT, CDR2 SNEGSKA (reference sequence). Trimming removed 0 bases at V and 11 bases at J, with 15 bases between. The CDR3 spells CSARDRESLVQYF. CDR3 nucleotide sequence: TGCAGTGCTAGAGATCGGGAGTCCCTCGTGCAGTATTTT.

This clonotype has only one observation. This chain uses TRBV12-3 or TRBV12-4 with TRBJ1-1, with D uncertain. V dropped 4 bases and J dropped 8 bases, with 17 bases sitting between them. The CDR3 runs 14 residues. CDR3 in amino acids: CASSSRTARTEAFF. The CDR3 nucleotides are TGTGCCAGCAGTTCCCGGACCGCACGAACCGAAGCTTTCTTT.

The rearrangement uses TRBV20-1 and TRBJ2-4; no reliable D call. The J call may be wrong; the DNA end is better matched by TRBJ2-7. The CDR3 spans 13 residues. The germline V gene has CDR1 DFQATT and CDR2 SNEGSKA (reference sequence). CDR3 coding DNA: TGCAGTGCTAGAGACAGGACCAGCTACGAGCAGTACTTC. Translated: CSARDRTSYEQYF.

The CDR3 protein is CASSPGSYQPQHF. For the CDR3, the DNA is TGTGCCAGCAGTCCCGGGTCGTATCAGCCCCAGCATTTT. The chain joins TRBV6-5 to TRBJ1-5; D uncertain. V lost 5 bases to trimming and J lost 5 bases, with 10 bases between them. Germline V gene lookup returns CDR1 MNHEY and CDR2 SVGAGI. This CDR3 region has 13 residues.

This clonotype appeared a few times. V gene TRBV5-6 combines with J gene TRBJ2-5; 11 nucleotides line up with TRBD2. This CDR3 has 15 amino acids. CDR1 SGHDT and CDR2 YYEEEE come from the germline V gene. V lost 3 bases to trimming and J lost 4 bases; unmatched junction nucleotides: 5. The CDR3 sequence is CASSSLAGELETQYF. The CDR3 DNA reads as TGTGCCAGCAGCTCACTAGCGGGGGAGCTAGAGACCCAGTACTTC.

This CDR3 reads CASSETDQPSSYNEQFF. In DNA, the CDR3 is TGTGCCAGCAGTGAAACAGACCAACCGAGCTCCTACAATGAGCAGTTCTTC. V and J are TRBV6-1 and TRBJ2-1; D call uncertain. This CDR3 contains 17 residues. V lost 2 bases to trimming and J lost 0 bases, with 14 bases between them. The germline V gene encodes CDR1 MNHNS and CDR2 SASEGT.

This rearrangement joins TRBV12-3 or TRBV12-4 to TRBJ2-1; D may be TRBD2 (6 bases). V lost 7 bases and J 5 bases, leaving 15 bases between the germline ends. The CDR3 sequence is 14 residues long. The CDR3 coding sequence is TGTGCCAGCAAACAAGCGGGCGGCGACAATGAGCAGTTCTTC. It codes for CASKQAGGDNEQFF.

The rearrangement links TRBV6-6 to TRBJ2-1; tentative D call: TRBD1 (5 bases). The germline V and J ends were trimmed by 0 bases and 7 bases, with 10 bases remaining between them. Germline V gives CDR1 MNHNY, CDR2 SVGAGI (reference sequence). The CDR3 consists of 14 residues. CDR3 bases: TGTGCCAGCAGTTACTCGATAAAGGGGAATGAGCAGTTCTTC. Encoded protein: CASSYSIKGNEQFF.

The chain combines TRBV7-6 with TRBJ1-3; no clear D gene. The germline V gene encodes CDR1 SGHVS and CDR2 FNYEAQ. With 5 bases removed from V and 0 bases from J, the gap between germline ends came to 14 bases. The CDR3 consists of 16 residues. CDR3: CASSPEAGSSGNTIYF. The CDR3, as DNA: TGTGCCAGCAGCCCTGAGGCGGGCTCCTCTGGAAACACCATATATTTT.

The CDR3 is CASSLSPLGGRGTQYF. CDR3 sequence (DNA): TGTGCCAGCAGCTTATCCCCCCTTGGTGGGAGGGGGACCCAGTACTTC. V and J are TRBV11-2 and TRBJ2-5; 7 bases agree with TRBD2. CDR3 size: 16 residues. Looked up from germline, CDR1 is SGHAT and CDR2 is FQNNGV. The trim removed 2 bases at V and 7 bases at J, leaving 13 bases unmatched.

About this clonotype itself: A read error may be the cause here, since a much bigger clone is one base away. In DNA, the CDR3 is TGCAGTGCTCAGCGGGGTTGGGGGGAGACCCAGTTCTTC. The encoded protein is CSAQRGWGETQFF. This chain joins TRBV20-1 and TRBJ2-1; 7 positions match TRBD2. The V segment lost 5 bases and the J segment 13 bases; nucleotides outside the gene matches: 14. This CDR3 region has 13 residues. Germline V lookup: CDR1 DFQATT, CDR2 SNEGSKA (reference sequence).

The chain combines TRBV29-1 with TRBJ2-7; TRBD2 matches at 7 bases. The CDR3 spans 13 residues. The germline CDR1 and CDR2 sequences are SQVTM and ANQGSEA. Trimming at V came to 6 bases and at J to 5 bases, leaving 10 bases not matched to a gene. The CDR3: CSVAVGGADEQYF. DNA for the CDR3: TGCAGCGTGGCTGTGGGAGGGGCGGACGAGCAGTACTTC.

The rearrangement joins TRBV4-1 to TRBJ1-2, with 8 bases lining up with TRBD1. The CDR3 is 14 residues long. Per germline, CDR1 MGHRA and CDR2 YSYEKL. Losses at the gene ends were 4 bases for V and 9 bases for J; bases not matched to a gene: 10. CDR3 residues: CASSPDRAADSYTF. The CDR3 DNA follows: TGCGCCAGCAGCCCGGACAGGGCTGCAGATAGCTACACCTTC.

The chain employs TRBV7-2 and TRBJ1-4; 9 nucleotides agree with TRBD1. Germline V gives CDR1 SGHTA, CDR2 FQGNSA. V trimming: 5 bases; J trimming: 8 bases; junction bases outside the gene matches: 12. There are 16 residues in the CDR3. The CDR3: CASSPQGGTGREKLFF. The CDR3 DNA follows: TGTGCCAGCAGCCCTCAAGGTGGGACAGGGAGGGAAAAACTGTTTTTT.

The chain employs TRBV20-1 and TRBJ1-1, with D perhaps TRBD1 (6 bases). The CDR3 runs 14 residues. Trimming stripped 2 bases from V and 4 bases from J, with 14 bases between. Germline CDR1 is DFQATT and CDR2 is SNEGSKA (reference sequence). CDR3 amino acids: CSARRGGRGTEAFF. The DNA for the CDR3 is TGCAGTGCTAGAAGGGGGGGCAGGGGCACTGAAGCTTTCTTT.

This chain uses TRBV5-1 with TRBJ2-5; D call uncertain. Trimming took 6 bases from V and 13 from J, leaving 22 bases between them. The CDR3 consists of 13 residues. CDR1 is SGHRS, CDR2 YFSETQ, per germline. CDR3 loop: CASKVGNDNERYF. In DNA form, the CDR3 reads TGCGCCAGCAAAGTGGGCAACGACAATGAGCGGTACTTC. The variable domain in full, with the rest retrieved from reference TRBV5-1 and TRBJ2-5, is KAGVTQTPRYLIKTRGQQVTLSCSPISGHRSVSWYQQTPGQGLQFLFEYFSETQRNKGNFPGRFSGRQFSNSRSEMNVSTLELGDSALYLCASKVGNDNERYFGPGTRLLVL.